The entry below describes one T cell receptor beta chain. The target antigen is unknown. The read gets to within 3 residues of the CDR3 end, and the germline J gene fills in the rest. The data originate from a study of T cells in women clearing cervical HPV infection. Overall study context: Case blood drawn at lesion detection; control blood after infection cleared. With HLA typing for only a few women, HLA confounding remains possible.

Germline-derived CDR1 and CDR2 are SGHTA and FQGNSA. CDR3 length: 14 residues. The protocol was immunoSEQ multiplex PCR, while the TCRdb copy is restricted to in-frame clones and leaves out a portion. The sample table sets out around 28,000 clones. Study-wide findings and caveats: CIN3+ cases had significantly higher TCR richness than controls; evenness did not differ.

Sample: blood buffy coat. The sequence was obtained from a woman between 18 and 70 years old with a cervical HPV16 infection that either progressed to CIN3+ or cleared (not recorded which). The chain couples TRBV7-2 to TRBJ1-2, with 7 bases aligning to TRBD1. CDR3: CASSFDRVRNDYTF. The CDR3 bases that were read are TGTGCCAGCAGCTTCGACAGGGTACGAAATGAC.